One T cell receptor beta chain is described in this entry. Which antigen it targets is not known. Per-base quality was not reported, and no clone a single base away is much larger than it. Counted from cysteine to phenylalanine, this CDR3 has 16 amino acids. Only the CDR3 part of the read is kept: 48 bases, read in frame from the first base. The V end gives up 1 base and the J end 5 bases, leaving 5 bases in the junction not matched to a gene. Based on the germline V gene, the CDR1 and CDR2 sequences are LGHNA and YSLEER. In the paper's terms, the time point label means: persistent/refractory GD, antithyroid drugs over 5 years with positive TRAb. For both TCR sequencing and RNA sequencing, RNA was extracted from PBMCs using TRIzol. Graves' disease was diagnosed according to American Thyroid Association guidelines. Patients for the study were recruited at an endocrinology department in Xi'an, China. From each patient, about 8.9 milliliters of peripheral blood was collected into an EDTA anticoagulant tube. Ficoll Paque Plus density gradient separation was used to isolate PBMCs, and no additional T cell sorting was done. RNA quality was checked with an Agilent 2100 Bioanalyzer and agarose gel, and concentration with a NanoDrop 2000.

This sample is part of a study of regulatory T cells in long-lasting Graves disease (dated by TCRdb to the early 2020s). The study in broad terms: To count as having persistent Graves' disease, a patient had to have received antithyroid drug treatment for over 5 years with TSH receptor autoantibodies remaining persistently positive. In the clinical cohort, patients with persistent Graves' disease had used antithyroid drugs for an average of roughly ten years. Persistent Graves' disease patients were compared with newly diagnosed Graves' disease patients by peripheral blood TCR sequencing and RNA sequencing. A total of about 35 samples underwent TCR sequencing, from around 13 patients with persistent Graves' disease and about 20 patients with newly diagnosed Graves' disease. The study was conducted in China and was registered as a clinical trial.

The receptor library was made with multiplex PCR. Sequenced using an Illumina HiSeq 4000. iRepertoire HTBI primers and Arm-PCR amplification of CDR3 regions were used to construct TCR beta libraries. Gel purification was performed on PCR products prior to sequencing. The published analysis was carried out like this. A total of some 65 TRBV and about 13 TRBJ segments were identified across samples and were used for gene usage analysis of CDR3 amino acid clonotypes. Filtered high-quality paired reads were merged into contigs using COPE and FqMerger. Contigs were aligned with BLAST to IMGT TRBV, TRBD and TRBJ reference genes, and CDR3 was defined per IMGT. Any clonotype with a frequency above 0.1% was classified as a highly expanded clone. Repertoire diversity was measured by Shannon entropy, and V-J evenness by the Gini coefficient. Public clonotypes were defined as clonotypes shared by more than one individual. Using fastp at Q25 and MiXCR, TCRdb reprocessed the public reads and kept productive beta chains. Rows merge per CDR3 protein into single entries with the most common DNA and genes. TCRdb, not the original authors, processed these V and J calls. In all, the sample holds 300,000 to 500,000 distinct CDR3 sequences, and about a fifth of those were seen once. Jointly, the top ten make up less than 25% of the sample.

Results the study describes overall, beyond this receptor: Only the TCR beta chain was sequenced and analyzed. Preferential use of TRBV28, TRBJ1-2 and TRBJ2-5 was observed in persistent disease, whereas TRBV20-1 and TRBJ2-1 were favored in newly diagnosed disease. Persistent Graves' disease patients showed lower TCR Shannon entropy and fewer highly expanded clones than newly diagnosed patients, suggesting clonal expansion. Patients with persistent disease shared more public clonotypes (approximately 2,500) than newly diagnosed patients did (approximately 990). Because the primary lesion, thyroid tissue, could not be accessed, the study looked at peripheral blood alone. As a limitation, the authors acknowledged that the small sample size may reduce accuracy.

Sequenced material: peripheral blood mononuclear cells (PBMCs), taken when the disease was refractory, from a patient treated with antithyroid drugs. This sequence uses TRBV4-3 and TRBJ2-5, with 12 junctional bases fitting TRBD2. This receptor was obtained from a female donor with Graves disease. The DNA sequence is given as TGCGCCAGCAGCCAAGTACTAGCGGGAGGAGGGGAGACCCAGTACTTC. Translated, this gives CASSQVLAGGGETQYF.